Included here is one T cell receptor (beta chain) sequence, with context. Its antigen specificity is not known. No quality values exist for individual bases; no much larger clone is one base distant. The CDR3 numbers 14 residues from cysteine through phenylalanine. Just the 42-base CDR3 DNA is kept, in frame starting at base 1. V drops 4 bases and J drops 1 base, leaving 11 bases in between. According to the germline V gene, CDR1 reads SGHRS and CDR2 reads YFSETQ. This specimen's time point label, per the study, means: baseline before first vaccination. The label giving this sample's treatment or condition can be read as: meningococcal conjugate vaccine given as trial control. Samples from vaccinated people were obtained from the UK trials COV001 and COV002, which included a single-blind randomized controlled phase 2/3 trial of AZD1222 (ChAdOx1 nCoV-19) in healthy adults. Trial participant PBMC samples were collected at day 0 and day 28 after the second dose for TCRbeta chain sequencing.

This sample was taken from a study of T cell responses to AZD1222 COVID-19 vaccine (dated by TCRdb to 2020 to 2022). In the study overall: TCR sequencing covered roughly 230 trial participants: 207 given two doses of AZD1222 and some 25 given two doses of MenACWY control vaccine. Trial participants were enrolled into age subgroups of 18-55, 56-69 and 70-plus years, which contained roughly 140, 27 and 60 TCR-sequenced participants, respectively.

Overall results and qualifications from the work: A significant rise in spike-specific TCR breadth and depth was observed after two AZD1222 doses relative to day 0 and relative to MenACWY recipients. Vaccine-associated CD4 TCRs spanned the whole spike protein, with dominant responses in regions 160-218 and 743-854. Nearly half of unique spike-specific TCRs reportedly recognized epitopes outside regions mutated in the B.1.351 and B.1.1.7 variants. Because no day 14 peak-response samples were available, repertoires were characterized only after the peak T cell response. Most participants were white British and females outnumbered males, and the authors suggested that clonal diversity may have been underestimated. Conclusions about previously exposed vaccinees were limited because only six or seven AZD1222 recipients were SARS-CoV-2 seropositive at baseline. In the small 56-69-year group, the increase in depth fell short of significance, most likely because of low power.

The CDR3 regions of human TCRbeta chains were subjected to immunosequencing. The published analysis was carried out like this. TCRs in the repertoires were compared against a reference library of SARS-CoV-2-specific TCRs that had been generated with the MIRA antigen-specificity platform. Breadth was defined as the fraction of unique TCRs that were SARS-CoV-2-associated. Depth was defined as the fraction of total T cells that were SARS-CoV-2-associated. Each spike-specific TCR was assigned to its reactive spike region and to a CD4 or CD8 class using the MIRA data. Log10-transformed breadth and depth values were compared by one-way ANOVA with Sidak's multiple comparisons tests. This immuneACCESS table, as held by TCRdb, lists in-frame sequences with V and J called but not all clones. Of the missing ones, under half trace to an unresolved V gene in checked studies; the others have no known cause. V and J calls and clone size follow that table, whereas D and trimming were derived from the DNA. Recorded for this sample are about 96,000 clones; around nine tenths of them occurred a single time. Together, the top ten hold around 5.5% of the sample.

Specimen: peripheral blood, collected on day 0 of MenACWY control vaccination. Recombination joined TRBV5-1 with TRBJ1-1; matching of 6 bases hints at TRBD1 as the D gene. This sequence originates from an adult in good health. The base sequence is TGCGCCAGCAGCCCAACAGGGCAGAACACTGAAGCTTTCTTT. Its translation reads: CASSPTGQNTEAFF.